The present T cell receptor beta chain was sequenced within a study of blood T cell repertoires in COVID-19. Study at large: Sample material is recorded as cDNA or gDNA derived from T cells, B-cell-depleted T cells, or PBMCs.

Seattle enrolled patients during active infection and tracked them longitudinally. Original processing notes: Using reference gene primer amplification, nucleated cell counts were estimated. Sequencing used immunoSEQ multiplex PCR; TCRdb keeps in-frame clones, though not all of them. That table gives V, J and clone size, and the DNA gave D and trimming. There are under 400,000 clones in the sample; 88% occur only once, and about 1.5% lies in the top ten. From germline, CDR1 is SQVTM and CDR2 ANQGSEA. V lost 6 bases, J lost 3 bases, and 9 bases lay in between. The CDR3 is 12 amino acids. Sequencing was done on a sample of peripheral blood. This rearrangement joins TRBV29-1 to TRBJ2-1, with D possibly matching TRBD1 (6 bases). This TCR was recovered from a woman aged 25 to 39 with COVID-19, enrolled during active disease. The CDR3 coding sequence is TGCAGCGTATCGGACAGCTACAATGAGCAGTTCTTC. Translating it yields CSVSDSYNEQFF.